The 21 T cell receptor beta chains given below trace back to one sample, sequenced in a study of beta chain features in type 1 diabetes. Expressed TCRB transcripts got sequenced, as all isolated RNA was reverse transcribed. TCRdb's table, derived via immunoSEQ multiplex PCR, lists solely in-frame clones and lacks some. The sample gives hundreds of thousands of clones, about 14% of which show up once; about 0.097% is in the top ten. The specimen was naive CD4+ T cells from blood. The receptors derive from a man aged 18 to 30 in good health.

This clone came up a few times. CDR3 in amino acids: CSVGGSSNYGYTF. In DNA, the CDR3 is TGCAGCGTTGGAGGCAGTTCTAACTATGGCTACACCTTC. The chain couples TRBV29-1 to TRBJ1-2, with D uncertain. Trimming left V 4 bases short and J 0 bases short, with 9 bases between. Germline V lookup: CDR1 SQVTM, CDR2 ANQGSEA. CDR3 length: 13 amino acids.

V and J are TRBV7-6 and TRBJ1-1; D is perhaps TRBD1 (5 bases). With 5 bases removed from V and 10 bases from J, the gap between germline ends came to 17 bases. CDR3 size: 13 residues. The germline V gene encodes CDR1 SGHVS and CDR2 FNYEAQ. CDR3 region: CASSLAEGSVAFF. For the CDR3, the DNA is TGTGCCAGCAGCCTGGCGGAGGGGTCAGTAGCTTTCTTT. The whole variable domain, filled in from reference TRBV7-6 and TRBJ1-1, reads GAGVSQSPRYKVTKRGQDVALRCDPISGHVSLYWYRQALGQGPEFLTYFNYEAQQDKSGLPNDRFSAERPEGSISTLTIQRTEQRDSAMYRCASSLAEGSVAFFGQGTRLTVV.

This clone was seen only a few times. The V gene is TRBV23-1, the J gene TRBJ2-5; TRBD1 matches at 11 bases. TRBV23-1 is annotated as an ORF whose role is uncertain. After removal of 0 bases from V and 3 bases from J, the junction contained 3 bases not matched to a gene. The CDR3 has 16 amino acids. CDR3 sequence reads: CASSQSRTGGKETQYF. CDR3 DNA sequence: TGCGCCAGCAGTCAATCGCGGACAGGGGGCAAAGAGACCCAGTACTTC.

This clone was seen only a few times. V is TRBV9 and J is TRBJ1-1, with D possibly being TRBD1 (6 bases). CDR1 SGDLS and CDR2 YYNGEE come from the germline V gene. This CDR3 has 15 amino acids. Trimming stripped 2 bases from V and 0 bases from J, with 11 bases between. In DNA, the CDR3 is TGTGCCAGCAGCGTCTCGACAGGAGTGAACACTGAAGCTTTCTTT. This encodes CASSVSTGVNTEAFF. The whole variable domain, remainder taken from reference TRBV9 and TRBJ1-1, is DSGVTQTPKHLITATGQRVTLRCSPRSGDLSVYWYQQSLDQGLQFLIQYYNGEERAKGNILERFSAQQFPDLHSELNLSSLELGDSALYFCASSVSTGVNTEAFFGQGTRLTVV.

This clone has only a few counts. The chain is built from TRBV15 and TRBJ1-2; the D is unclear. Trimming shortened V by 0 bases and J by 3 bases, and 11 bases separated the two germline ends. The CDR3 covers 15 residues. Germline-derived CDR1 and CDR2 are LNHNV and YYDKDF (reference sequence). CDR3 sequence: CATSRDLGRDYGYTF. DNA for the CDR3: TGTGCCACCAGCAGAGATCTTGGCAGAGACTATGGCTACACCTTC.

The CDR3 DNA sequence: TGTGCCAGCAGCTTAGCGCGGGGACTAGCGAGCATTCAGTACTTC. This sequence encodes CASSLARGLASIQYF. The V gene is TRBV7-2, the J gene TRBJ2-4; 10 bases map to TRBD2. The V segment lost 0 bases and the J segment 9 bases; nucleotides outside the gene matches: 5. CDR1 SGHTA and CDR2 FQGNSA come from the germline V gene. The CDR3 is made up of 15 amino acids.

The V and J genes are TRBV29-1 and TRBJ2-3; D is unclear. V was clipped by 2 bases and J by 0 bases, with 9 bases between them. CDR3 size: 14 residues. Germline V gene lookup returns CDR1 SQVTM and CDR2 ANQGSEA. The CDR3 is CSVERFPSTDTQYF. CDR3 bases: TGCAGCGTTGAAAGGTTTCCTAGCACAGATACGCAGTATTTT.

J is TRBJ1-3 and V is TRBV29-1, with a weak D call TRBD1 (6 bases). This CDR3 spans 14 amino acids. Trimming shortened V by 1 base and J by 5 bases, and 12 bases separated the two germline ends. The germline V gene encodes CDR1 SQVTM and CDR2 ANQGSEA. The CDR3: CSVEAPDRRNTIYF. Here the CDR3 DNA reads TGCAGCGTTGAAGCCCCCGACAGGAGAAACACCATATATTTT.

This clone was seen a handful of times. This sequence joins TRBV9 and TRBJ2-1, with 11 bases matching TRBD2. J was trimmed by 4 bases and V by 4 bases; bases with no gene match: 7. This CDR3 spans 16 amino acids. Germline V gene data show CDR1 as SGDLS and CDR2 as YYNGEE. CDR3 amino acids: CASSPIAGGQYNEQFF. The CDR3 bases are TGTGCCAGCAGCCCGATAGCGGGGGGGCAGTACAATGAGCAGTTCTTC. Full variable domain (missing parts from reference TRBV9 and TRBJ2-1): DSGVTQTPKHLITATGQRVTLRCSPRSGDLSVYWYQQSLDQGLQFLIQYYNGEERAKGNILERFSAQQFPDLHSELNLSSLELGDSALYFCASSPIAGGQYNEQFFGPGTRLTVL.

This clone was counted a single time. The chain carries TRBV25-1 and TRBJ2-5; TRBD1 is a possible D gene (6 bases). Trimming removed 8 bases from V and 11 bases from J, with 18 bases in between. In germline, CDR1 is MGHDK, CDR2 SYGVNS. The CDR3 contains 12 residues. CDR3: CASLSQGYEQYF. For the CDR3, the DNA is TGTGCCAGCCTGTCACAGGGCTATGAGCAGTACTTC.

The V call is TRBV7-8, the J call TRBJ2-3; no clear D gene. This CDR3 has 16 amino acids. CDR1 is SGHVS, CDR2 FQNEAQ, per germline. V was trimmed by 5 bases and J by 6 bases, leaving 21 bases between them. The CDR3 nucleotides read TGTGCCAGCAGCCCTAACGCGGCCACACCTGACGATACGCAGTATTTT. As protein: CASSPNAATPDDTQYF.

This clone was observed a handful of times. The J gene is TRBJ1-1, the V gene TRBV6-1; D gene ambiguous. The CDR3 extends over 15 amino acids. Trimming took off 4 bases at V and 0 bases at J, with 12 bases between the two ends. Germline V lookup: CDR1 MNHNS, CDR2 SASEGT. The CDR3 region has the DNA TGTGCCAGCAGTGTCGCGCTGTGGGTGAACACTGAAGCTTTCTTT. Translated, it gives CASSVALWVNTEAFF.

This clone was found a few times. The same CDR3 is also encoded by other DNA sequences in this sample. The chain combines TRBV7-2 with TRBJ1-5, with D possibly TRBD1 on 6 matching bases. CDR1 and CDR2 from the germline V gene are SGHTA and FQGNSA. The V end lost 5 bases, the J end lost 4 bases, and 12 bases lay between the germline ends. CDR3 size: 14 residues. The CDR3 spells CASSPRGGNQPQHF. CDR3 DNA sequence: TGTGCCAGCAGCCCACGAGGGGGGAATCAGCCCCAGCATTTT.

This clone was found a few times. The chain links TRBV28 to TRBJ2-7, with TRBD1 identical over 11 bases. In germline, CDR1 is MDHEN, CDR2 SYDVKM. The V and J ends lost 4 bases and 7 bases, in that order; junction bases with no gene match: 12. This CDR3 region has 16 residues. The CDR3: CASSSNPGQGAREQYF. The DNA of the CDR3 is TGTGCCAGCAGTTCAAATCCCGGACAGGGGGCGCGAGAGCAGTACTTC. The whole variable domain, remainder taken from reference TRBV28 and TRBJ2-7, is DVKVTQSSRYLVKRTGEKVFLECVQDMDHENMFWYRQDPGLGLRLIYFSYDVKMKEKGDIPEGYSVSREKKERFSLILESASTNQTSMYLCASSSNPGQGAREQYFGPGTRLTVT.

The chain uses TRBV5-1 and TRBJ1-1, with D tentatively TRBD1 (5 bases). The length of the CDR3 is 14 residues. CDR1 is SGHRS, CDR2 YFSETQ, per germline. Trimming left V 4 bases short and J 8 bases short, with 18 bases between. For the CDR3, the DNA is TGCGCCAGCAGCCCGGGATACGGGGCAGGCGAAGCTTTCTTT. It translates to CASSPGYGAGEAFF.

J is TRBJ1-1 and V is TRBV9; no clear D. V lost 4 bases and J lost 2, with 12 bases in between. This CDR3 comprises 14 residues. The V gene's germline CDR1 is SGDLS and CDR2 YYNGEE. CDR3 in amino acids: CASSPISTNTEAFF. The CDR3 DNA is TGTGCCAGCAGCCCAATCAGTACAAACACTGAAGCTTTCTTT.

This clone was observed a handful of times. J is TRBJ2-7 and V is TRBV14; 10 bases fit TRBD2. V lost 4 bases, J lost 5 bases, and 5 bases stayed unmatched. The CDR3 has 14 residues. Per the germline V gene, CDR1 is SGHDN and CDR2 is FVKESK. CDR3 sequence reads: CASSPLAGADEQYF. The CDR3 DNA reads TGTGCCAGCAGCCCCCTAGCGGGGGCCGACGAGCAGTACTTC.

V usage is TRBV9 and J usage is TRBJ2-3, with 9 bases matching TRBD2. This CDR3 region has 16 residues. Germline CDR1 and CDR2: SGDLS and YYNGEE. V gave up 3 bases and J gave up 1 base; unmatched junction bases: 6. The CDR3 sequence: CASSERLAEGTDTQYF. The CDR3 DNA is TGTGCCAGCAGCGAACGACTAGCGGAGGGCACAGATACGCAGTATTTT.

This chain links TRBV5-1 with TRBJ2-5; 10 bases align to TRBD2. V gave up 2 bases and J gave up 4 bases; unmatched junction bases: 8. The germline V gene encodes CDR1 SGHRS and CDR2 YFSETQ. This CDR3 is 16 amino acids long. The CDR3 region has the DNA TGCGCCAGCAGCTTATTTTCTAGCGGGAGCGGAGAGACCCAGTACTTC. It codes for CASSLFSSGSGETQYF.

This clone was observed a few times. V is TRBV20-1 and J is TRBJ1-1; D unclear. With 1 base removed from V and 5 bases from J, the gap between germline ends came to 2 bases. This CDR3 spans 10 amino acids. CDR1 is DFQATT and CDR2 is SNEGSKA in the germline V gene (reference sequence). For the CDR3, the DNA is TGCAGTGCTAGAGCTACTGAAGCTTTCTTT. The encoded protein is CSARATEAFF.

This clone was observed a few times. The chain links TRBV6-5 to TRBJ2-1, with D maybe TRBD2 (6 bases). The CDR3 runs to 14 residues. The germline V gene encodes CDR1 MNHEY and CDR2 SVGAGI. Between the trimmed V and J ends, which lost 0 bases and 6 bases, there was a span of 9 bases. The CDR3 coding sequence is TGTGCCAGCAGTTACTCGGGACTCCGCAATGAGCAGTTCTTC. Protein sequence: CASSYSGLRNEQFF.